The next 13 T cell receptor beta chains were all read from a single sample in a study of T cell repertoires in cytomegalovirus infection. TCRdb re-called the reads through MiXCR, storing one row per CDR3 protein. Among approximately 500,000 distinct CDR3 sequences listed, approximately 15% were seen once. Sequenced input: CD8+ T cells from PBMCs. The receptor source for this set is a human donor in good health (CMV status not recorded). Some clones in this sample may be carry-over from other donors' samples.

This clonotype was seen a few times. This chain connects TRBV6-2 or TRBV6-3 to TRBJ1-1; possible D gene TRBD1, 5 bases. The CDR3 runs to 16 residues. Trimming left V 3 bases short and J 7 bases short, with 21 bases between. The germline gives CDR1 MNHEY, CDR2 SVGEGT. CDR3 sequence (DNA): TGTGCCAGCAGTTATCCGATCGGGGGGTCGATGGATGAAGCTTTCTTT. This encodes CASSYPIGGSMDEAFF.

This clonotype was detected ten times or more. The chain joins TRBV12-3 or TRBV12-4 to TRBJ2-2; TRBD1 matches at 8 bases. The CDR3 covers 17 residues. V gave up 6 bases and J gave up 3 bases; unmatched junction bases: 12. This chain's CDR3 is CASRWGWDRSYTGELFF. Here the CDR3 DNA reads TGTGCCAGCAGATGGGGTTGGGACAGGAGTTACACCGGGGAGCTGTTTTTT.

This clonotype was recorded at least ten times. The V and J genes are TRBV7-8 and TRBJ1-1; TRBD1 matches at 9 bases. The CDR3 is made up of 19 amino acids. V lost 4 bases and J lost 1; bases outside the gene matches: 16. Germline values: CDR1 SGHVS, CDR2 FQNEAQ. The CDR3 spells CASSWVRDREGKPNTEAFF. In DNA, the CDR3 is TGTGCCAGCAGCTGGGTCCGGGACAGGGAGGGAAAGCCGAACACTGAAGCTTTCTTT. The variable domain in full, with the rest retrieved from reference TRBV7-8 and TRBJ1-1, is GAGVSQSPRYKVAKRGQDVALRCDPISGHVSLFWYQQALGQGPEFLTYFQNEAQLDKSGLPSDRFFAERPEGSVSTLKIQRTQQEDSAVYLCASSWVRDREGKPNTEAFFGQGTRLTVV.

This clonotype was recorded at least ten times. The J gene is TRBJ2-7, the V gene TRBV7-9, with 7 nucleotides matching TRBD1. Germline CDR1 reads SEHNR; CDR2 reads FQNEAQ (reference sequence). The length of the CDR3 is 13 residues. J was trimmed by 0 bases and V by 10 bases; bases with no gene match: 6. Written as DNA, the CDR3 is TGTGCCACCGCAGGGGGAAGCTCCTACGAGCAGTACTTC. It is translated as CATAGGSSYEQYF.

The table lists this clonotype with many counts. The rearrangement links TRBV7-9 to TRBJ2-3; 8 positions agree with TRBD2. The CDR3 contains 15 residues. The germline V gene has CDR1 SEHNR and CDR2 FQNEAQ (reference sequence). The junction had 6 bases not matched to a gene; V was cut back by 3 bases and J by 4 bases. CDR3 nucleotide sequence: TGTGCCAGCAGCTTGGACGGGGGGGGTTCAGATACGCAGTATTTT. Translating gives CASSLDGGGSDTQYF.

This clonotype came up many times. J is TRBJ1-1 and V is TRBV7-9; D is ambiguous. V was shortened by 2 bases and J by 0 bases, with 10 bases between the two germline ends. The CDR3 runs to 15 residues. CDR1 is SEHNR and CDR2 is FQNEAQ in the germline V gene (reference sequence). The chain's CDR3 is CASSLQVGMNTEAFF. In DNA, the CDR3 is TGTGCCAGCAGCTTACAGGTTGGAATGAACACTGAAGCTTTCTTT.

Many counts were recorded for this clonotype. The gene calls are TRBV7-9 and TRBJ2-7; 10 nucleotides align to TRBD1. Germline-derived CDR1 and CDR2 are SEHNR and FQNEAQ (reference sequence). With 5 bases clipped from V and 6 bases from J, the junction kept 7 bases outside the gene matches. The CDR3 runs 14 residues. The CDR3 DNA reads TGTGCCAGCAGCACGGGACAGGGGCGGGGCGAGCAGTACTTC. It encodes CASSTGQGRGEQYF.

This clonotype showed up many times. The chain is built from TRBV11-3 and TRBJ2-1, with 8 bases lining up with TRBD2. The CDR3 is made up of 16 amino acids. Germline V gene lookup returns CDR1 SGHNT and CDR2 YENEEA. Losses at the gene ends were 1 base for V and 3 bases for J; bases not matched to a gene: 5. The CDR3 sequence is CASSLAASGYYNEQFF. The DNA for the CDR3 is TGTGCCAGCAGCTTAGCGGCTAGCGGGTACTACAATGAGCAGTTCTTC.

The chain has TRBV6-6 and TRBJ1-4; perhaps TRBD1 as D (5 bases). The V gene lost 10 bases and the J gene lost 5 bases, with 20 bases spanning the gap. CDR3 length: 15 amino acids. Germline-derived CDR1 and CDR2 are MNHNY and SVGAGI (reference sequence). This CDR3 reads CATHLRGGLNEKLFF. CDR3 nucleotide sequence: TGTGCCACACATCTCCGGGGGGGTCTCAATGAAAAACTGTTTTTT.

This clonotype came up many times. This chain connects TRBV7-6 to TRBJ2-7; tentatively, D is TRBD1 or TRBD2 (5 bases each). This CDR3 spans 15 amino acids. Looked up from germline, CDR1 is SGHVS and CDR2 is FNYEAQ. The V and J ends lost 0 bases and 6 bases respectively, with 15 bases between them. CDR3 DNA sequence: TGTGCCAGCAGCTTAGCGCAGGTTTTGGGGACCGAGCAGTACTTC. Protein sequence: CASSLAQVLGTEQYF. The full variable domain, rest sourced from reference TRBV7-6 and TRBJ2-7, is GAGVSQSPRYKVTKRGQDVALRCDPISGHVSLYWYRQALGQGPEFLTYFNYEAQQDKSGLPNDRFSAERPEGSISTLTIQRTEQRDSAMYRCASSLAQVLGTEQYFGPGTRLTVT.

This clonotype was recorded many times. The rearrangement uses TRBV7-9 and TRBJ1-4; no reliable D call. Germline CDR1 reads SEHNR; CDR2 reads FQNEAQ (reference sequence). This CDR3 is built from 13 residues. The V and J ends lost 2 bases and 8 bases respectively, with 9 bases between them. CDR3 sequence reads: CASSLSVMEKLFF. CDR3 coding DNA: TGTGCCAGCAGCTTATCTGTAATGGAAAAACTGTTTTTT. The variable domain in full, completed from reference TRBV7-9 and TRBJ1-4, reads DTGVSQNPRHKITKRGQNVTFRCDPISEHNRLYWYRQTLGQGPEFLTYFQNEAQLEKSRLLSDRFSAERPKGSFSTLEIQRTEQGDSAMYLCASSLSVMEKLFFGSGTQLSVL.

CDR3 residues: CATQWGGEDTQYF. The DNA of the CDR3 is TGTGCCACCCAGTGGGGAGGTGAAGATACGCAGTATTTT. The chain links TRBV27 to TRBJ2-3; D perhaps matches TRBD2 (6 bases). The CDR3 has 13 residues. Trimming took off 10 bases at V and 5 bases at J, with 16 bases between the two ends. Per the germline V gene, CDR1 is MNHEY and CDR2 is SMNVEV (reference sequence).

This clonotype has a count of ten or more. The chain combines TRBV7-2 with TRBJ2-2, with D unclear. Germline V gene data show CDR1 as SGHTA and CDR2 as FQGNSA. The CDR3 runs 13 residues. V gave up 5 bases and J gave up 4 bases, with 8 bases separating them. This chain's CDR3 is CASSRKLTGELFF. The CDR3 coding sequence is TGTGCCAGCAGCCGAAAGCTCACCGGGGAGCTGTTTTTT.